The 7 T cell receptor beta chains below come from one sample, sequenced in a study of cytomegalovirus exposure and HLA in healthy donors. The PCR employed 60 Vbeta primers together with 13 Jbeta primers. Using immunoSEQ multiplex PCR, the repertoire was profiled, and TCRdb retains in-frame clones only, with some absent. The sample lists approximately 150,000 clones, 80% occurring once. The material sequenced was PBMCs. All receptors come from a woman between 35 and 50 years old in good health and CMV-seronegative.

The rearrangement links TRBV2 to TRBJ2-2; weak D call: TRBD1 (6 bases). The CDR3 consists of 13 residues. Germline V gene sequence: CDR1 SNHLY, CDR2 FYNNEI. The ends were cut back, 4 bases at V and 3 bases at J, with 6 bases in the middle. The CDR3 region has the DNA TGTGCCAGCAGTGGACAGGACACCGGGGAGCTGTTTTTT. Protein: CASSGQDTGELFF.

CDR3 sequence (DNA): TGTGCCAGCAGCTTAATCACTAGCTCCTACGAGCAGTACTTC. Encoded protein: CASSLITSSYEQYF. The genes are TRBV7-2 and TRBJ2-7, with D possibly TRBD2 on 5 matching bases. The length of the CDR3 is 14 residues. V was cut by 2 bases and J by 0 bases, with 8 bases left in between. Germline V gene sequence: CDR1 SGHTA, CDR2 FQGNSA.

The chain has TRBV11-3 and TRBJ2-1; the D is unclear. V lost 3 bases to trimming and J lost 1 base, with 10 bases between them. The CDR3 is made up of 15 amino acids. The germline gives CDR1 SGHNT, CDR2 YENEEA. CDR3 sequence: CASSLEYTSYNEQFF. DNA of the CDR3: TGTGCCAGCAGCTTGGAGTATACTTCCTACAATGAGCAGTTCTTC.

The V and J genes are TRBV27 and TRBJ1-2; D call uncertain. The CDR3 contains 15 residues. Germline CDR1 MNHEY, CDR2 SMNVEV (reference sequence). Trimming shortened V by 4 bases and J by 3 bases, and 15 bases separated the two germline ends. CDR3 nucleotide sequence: TGTGCCAGCAGTTCCGTTCCCATTCGGGACTATGGCTACACCTTC. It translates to CASSSVPIRDYGYTF.

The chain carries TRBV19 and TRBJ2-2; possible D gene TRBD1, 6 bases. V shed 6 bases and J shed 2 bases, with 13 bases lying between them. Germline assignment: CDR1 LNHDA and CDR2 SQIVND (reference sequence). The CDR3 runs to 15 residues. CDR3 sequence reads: CASRDRDINTGELFF. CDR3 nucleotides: TGTGCCAGTAGAGACCGGGACATTAACACCGGGGAGCTGTTTTTT.

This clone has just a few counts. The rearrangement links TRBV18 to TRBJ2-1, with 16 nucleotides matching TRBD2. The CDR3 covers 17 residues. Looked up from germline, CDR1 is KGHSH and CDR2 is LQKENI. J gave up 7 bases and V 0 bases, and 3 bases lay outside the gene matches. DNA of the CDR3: TGTGCCAGCTCACCACCGGGACTAGCGGGAGGGACAAATGAGCAGTTCTTC. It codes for CASSPPGLAGGTNEQFF. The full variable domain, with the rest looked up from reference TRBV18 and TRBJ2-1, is NAGVMQNPRHLVRRRGQEARLRCSPMKGHSHVYWYRQLPEEGLKFMVYLQKENIIDESGMPKERFSAEFPKEGPSILRIQQVVRGDSAAYFCASSPPGLAGGTNEQFFGPGTRLTVL.

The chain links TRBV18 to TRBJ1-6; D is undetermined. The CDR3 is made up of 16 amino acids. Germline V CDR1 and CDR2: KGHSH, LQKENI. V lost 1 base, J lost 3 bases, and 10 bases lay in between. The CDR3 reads CASSPLTTGYNSPLHF. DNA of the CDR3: TGTGCCAGCTCACCACTAACCACGGGCTATAATTCACCCCTCCACTTT.